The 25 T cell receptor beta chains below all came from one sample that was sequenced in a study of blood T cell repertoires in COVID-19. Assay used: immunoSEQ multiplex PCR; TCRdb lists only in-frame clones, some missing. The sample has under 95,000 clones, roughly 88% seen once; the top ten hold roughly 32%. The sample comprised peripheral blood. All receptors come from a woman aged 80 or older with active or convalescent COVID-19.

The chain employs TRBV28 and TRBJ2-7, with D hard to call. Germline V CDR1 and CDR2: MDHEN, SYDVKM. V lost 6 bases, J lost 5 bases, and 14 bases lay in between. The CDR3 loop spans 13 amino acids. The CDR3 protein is CASRTPSSNEQYF. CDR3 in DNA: TGTGCCAGCAGAACCCCGTCGTCTAACGAGCAGTACTTC.

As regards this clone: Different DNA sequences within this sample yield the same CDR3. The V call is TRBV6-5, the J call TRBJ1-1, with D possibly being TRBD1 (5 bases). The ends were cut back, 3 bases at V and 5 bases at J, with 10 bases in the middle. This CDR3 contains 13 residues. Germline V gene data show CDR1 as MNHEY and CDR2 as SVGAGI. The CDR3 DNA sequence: TGTGCCAGCAGTTATGGTAGGGGAACTGAAGCTTTCTTT. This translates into CASSYGRGTEAFF.

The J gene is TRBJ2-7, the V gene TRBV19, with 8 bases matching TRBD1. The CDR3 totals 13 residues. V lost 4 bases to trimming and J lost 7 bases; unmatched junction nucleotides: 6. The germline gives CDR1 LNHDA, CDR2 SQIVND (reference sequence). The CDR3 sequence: CASSTNTGGEQYF. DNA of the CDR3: TGTGCCAGTAGTACCAACACAGGGGGTGAGCAGTACTTC. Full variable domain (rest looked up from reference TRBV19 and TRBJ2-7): DGGITQSPKYLFRKEGQNVTLSCEQNLNHDAMYWYRQDPGQGLRLIYYSQIVNDFQKGDIAEGYSVSREKKESFPLTVTSAQKNPTAFYLCASSTNTGGEQYFGPGTRLTVT.

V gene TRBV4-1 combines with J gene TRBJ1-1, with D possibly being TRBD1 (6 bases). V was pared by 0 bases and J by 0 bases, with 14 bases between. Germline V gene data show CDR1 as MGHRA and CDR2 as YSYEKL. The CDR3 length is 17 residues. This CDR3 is CASSQDRAGAMNTEAFF. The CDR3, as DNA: TGCGCCAGCAGCCAAGATCGGGCAGGGGCGATGAACACTGAAGCTTTCTTT.

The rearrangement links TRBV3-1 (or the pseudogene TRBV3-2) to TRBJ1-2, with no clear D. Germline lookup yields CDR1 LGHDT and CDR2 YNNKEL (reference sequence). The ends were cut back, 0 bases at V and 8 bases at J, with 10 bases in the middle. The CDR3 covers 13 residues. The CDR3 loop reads CASSQEGRGGYTF. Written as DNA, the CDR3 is TGTGCCAGCAGCCAAGAAGGTCGAGGGGGCTACACCTTC.

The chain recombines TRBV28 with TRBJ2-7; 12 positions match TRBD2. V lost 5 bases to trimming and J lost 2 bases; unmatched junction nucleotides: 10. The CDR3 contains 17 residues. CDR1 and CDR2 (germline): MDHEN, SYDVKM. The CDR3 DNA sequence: TGTGCCAGCAGTCCATCGATCGGACTAGCGGGGACCTACGAGCAGTACTTC. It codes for CASSPSIGLAGTYEQYF.

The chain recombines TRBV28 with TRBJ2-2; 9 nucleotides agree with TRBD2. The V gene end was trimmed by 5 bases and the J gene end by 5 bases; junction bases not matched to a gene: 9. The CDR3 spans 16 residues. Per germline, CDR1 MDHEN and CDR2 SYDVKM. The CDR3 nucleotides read TGTGCCAGCAGTCCCTACAGCGGGAGGTTAACCGGGGAGCTGTTTTTT. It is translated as CASSPYSGRLTGELFF.

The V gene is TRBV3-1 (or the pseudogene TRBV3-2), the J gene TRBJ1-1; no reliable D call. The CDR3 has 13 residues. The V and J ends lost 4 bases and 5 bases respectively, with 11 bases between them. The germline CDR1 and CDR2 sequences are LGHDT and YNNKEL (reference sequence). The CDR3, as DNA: TGTGCCAGCAGCCGAGCCTCCGGGACTGAAGCTTTCTTT. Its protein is CASSRASGTEAFF.

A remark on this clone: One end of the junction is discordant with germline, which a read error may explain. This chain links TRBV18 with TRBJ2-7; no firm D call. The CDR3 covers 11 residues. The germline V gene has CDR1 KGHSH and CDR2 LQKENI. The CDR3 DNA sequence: TGTGCCAGCTCCCCCTCCGACGAGCAGTACTTC. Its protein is CASSPSDEQYF.

CDR3 loop: CASSLSGGGYTGELFF. CDR3 DNA: TGTGCCAGCAGTTTATCCGGCGGGGGGTACACCGGGGAGCTGTTTTTT. The chain combines TRBV27 with TRBJ2-2, with 8 bases identical to TRBD2. CDR3 length equals 16 residues. Per the germline V gene, CDR1 is MNHEY and CDR2 is SMNVEV (reference sequence). The V gene end was trimmed by 0 bases and the J gene end by 3 bases; junction bases not matched to a gene: 3.

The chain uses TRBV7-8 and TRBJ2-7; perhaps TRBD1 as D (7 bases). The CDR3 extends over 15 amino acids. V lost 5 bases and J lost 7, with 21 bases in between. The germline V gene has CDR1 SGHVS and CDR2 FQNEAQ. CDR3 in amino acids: CASSLARGVWGEQYF. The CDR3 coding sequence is TGTGCCAGCAGCCTCGCCAGGGGGGTGTGGGGTGAGCAGTACTTC.

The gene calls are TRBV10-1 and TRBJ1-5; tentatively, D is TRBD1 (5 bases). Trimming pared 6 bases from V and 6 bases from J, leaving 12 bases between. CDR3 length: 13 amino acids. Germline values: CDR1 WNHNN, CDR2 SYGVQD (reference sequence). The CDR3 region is CASSQGGGQPQHF. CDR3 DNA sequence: TGCGCCAGCAGCCAGGGAGGTGGTCAGCCCCAGCATTTT.

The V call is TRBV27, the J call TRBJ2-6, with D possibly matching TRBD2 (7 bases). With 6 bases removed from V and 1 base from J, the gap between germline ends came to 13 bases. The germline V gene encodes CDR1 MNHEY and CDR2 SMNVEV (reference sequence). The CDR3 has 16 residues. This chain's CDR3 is CASSHGGASGANVLTF. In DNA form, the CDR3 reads TGTGCCAGCAGCCATGGGGGGGCTTCTGGGGCCAACGTCCTGACTTTC.

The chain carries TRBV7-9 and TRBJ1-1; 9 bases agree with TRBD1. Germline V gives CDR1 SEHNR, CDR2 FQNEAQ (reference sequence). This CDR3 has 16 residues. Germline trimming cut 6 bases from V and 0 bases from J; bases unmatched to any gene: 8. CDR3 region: CASRTGTGRVNTEAFF. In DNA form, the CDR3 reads TGTGCCAGCAGGACCGGGACAGGGAGGGTGAACACTGAAGCTTTCTTT.

The DNA of the CDR3 is TGTGCCAGCAGTCGAGAGGGCTACACCTTC. Protein sequence: CASSREGYTF. The J gene is TRBJ1-2, the V gene TRBV28; D uncertain. The CDR3 totals 10 residues. V was clipped by 5 bases and J by 8 bases, with 6 bases between them. Germline V lookup: CDR1 MDHEN, CDR2 SYDVKM.

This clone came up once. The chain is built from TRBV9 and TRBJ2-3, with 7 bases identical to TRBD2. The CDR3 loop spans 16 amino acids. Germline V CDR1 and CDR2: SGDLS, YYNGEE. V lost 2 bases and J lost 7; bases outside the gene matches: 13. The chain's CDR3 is CASSVATSAPSHTQYF. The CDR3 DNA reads TGTGCCAGCAGCGTGGCTACTAGCGCCCCATCCCATACGCAGTATTTT.

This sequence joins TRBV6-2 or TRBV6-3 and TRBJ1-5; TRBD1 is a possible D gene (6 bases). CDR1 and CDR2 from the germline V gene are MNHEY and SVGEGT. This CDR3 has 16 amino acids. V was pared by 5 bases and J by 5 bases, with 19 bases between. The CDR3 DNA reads TGTGCCAGCAGTACCAACAGGGAGGGGGTGGATCAGCCCCAGCATTTT. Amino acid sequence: CASSTNREGVDQPQHF.

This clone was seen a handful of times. CDR3 in DNA: TGTGCCAGCAGCTTAACACAGAACACTGAAGCTTTCTTT. Amino acids: CASSLTQNTEAFF. This chain connects TRBV7-3 to TRBJ1-1, with D unresolved. Trimming stripped 0 bases from V and 1 base from J, with 3 bases between. The length of the CDR3 is 13 residues. Germline V gene data show CDR1 as SGHTA and CDR2 as FQGTGA.

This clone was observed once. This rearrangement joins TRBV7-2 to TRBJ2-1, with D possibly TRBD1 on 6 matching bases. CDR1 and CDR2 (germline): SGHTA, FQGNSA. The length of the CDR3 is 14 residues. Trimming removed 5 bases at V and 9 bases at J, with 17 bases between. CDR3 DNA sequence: TGTGCCAGCAGCCGCGATCAGGGGCGCGGTGAGCAGTTCTTC. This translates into CASSRDQGRGEQFF. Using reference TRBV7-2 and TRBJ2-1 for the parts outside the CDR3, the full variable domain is GAGVSQSPSNKVTEKGKDVELRCDPISGHTALYWYRQSLGQGLEFLIYFQGNSAPDKSGLPSDRFSAERTGGSVSTLTIQRTQQEDSAVYLCASSRDQGRGEQFFGPGTRLTVL.

CDR3 nucleotides: TGTGCCAGCAGCCCGGTCTTTAGCAATCAGCCCCAGCATTTT. As protein: CASSPVFSNQPQHF. This chain uses TRBV6-5 with TRBJ1-5; D gene ambiguous. V lost 6 bases to trimming and J lost 0 bases, with 9 bases between them. There are 14 residues in the CDR3. Germline V gives CDR1 MNHEY, CDR2 SVGAGI.

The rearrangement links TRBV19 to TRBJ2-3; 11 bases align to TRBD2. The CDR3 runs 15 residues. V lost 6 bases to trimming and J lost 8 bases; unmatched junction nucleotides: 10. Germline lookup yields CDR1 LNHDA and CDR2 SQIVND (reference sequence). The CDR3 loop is CASRLAGGQDFTQYF. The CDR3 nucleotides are TGTGCCAGTAGATTAGCGGGAGGGCAAGACTTTACGCAGTATTTT.

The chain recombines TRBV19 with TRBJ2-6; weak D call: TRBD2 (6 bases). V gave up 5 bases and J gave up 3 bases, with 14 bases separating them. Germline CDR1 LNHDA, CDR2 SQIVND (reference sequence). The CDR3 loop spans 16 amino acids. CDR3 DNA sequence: TGTGCCAGTAGTCCACCAGGAGGGTTTGGGGCCAACGTCCTGACTTTC. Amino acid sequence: CASSPPGGFGANVLTF.

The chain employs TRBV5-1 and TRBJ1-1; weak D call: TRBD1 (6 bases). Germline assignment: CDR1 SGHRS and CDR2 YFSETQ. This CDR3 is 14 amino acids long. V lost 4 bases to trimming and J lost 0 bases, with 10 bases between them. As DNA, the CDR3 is TGCGCCAGCAGCCCGGACAGTTTGAACACTGAAGCTTTCTTT. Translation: CASSPDSLNTEAFF.

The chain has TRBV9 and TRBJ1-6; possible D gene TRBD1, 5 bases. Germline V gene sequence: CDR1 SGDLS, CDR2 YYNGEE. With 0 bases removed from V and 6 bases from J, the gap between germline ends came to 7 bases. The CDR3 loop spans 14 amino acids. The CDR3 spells CASSVEGINSPLHF. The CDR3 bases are TGTGCCAGCAGCGTAGAGGGGATTAATTCACCCCTCCACTTT.

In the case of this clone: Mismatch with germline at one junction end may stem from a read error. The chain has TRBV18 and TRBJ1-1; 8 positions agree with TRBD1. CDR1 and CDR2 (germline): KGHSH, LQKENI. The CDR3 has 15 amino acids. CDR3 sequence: CASSRRQGLNAEAFF. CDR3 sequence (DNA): TGTGCCAGCTCACGCCGACAGGGGTTGAACGCTGAAGCTTTCTTT.